This T cell receptor (beta chain) was recorded in a study of shared clonotypes between healthy human individuals. Study background: Each donor had three CD4 naive, three CD4 memory, two CD8 naive and one CD8 memory plate.

V was clipped by 4 bases and J by 8 bases; unmatched bases: 6. Germline V gives CDR1 PRHDT, CDR2 FYEKMQ (reference sequence). The CDR3 sequence is 14 residues long. Original methodology: Quality scores were absent from the junction-only immunoSEQ sequences, so filtering differed. Generated by immunoSEQ multiplex PCR, the TCRdb table keeps only in-frame clones and is missing some. V, J and clone size are taken as reported in that table, and D and trimming were inferred from the DNA itself. The table lists around 1,900,000 clones, around 93% of them singletons. Comment on this clone: Its antigen is unknown.

Whole-study findings and limits: Only blood samples were collected, and tissue repertoires likely differ.

Terminally differentiated effector memory CD45RA+ cells were left out of the naive CD8 fraction, which was CD45RO-negative and positively selected for CCR7. The V call is TRBV13, the J call TRBJ2-1; 9 nucleotides agree with TRBD1. The sequence came from a man between 18 and 29 years old in good health. Some clones in this sample may be carry-over from other donors' samples. The sample comprised naive CD8+ T cells from PBMCs. The CDR3 DNA sequence: TGTGCCAGCAGCTCGGGGACAGGGATCGATGAGCAGTTCTTC. This codes for CASSSGTGIDEQFF. Complete variable domain (other parts from reference TRBV13 and TRBJ2-1): AAGVIQSPRHLIKEKRETATLKCYPIPRHDTVYWYQQGPGQDPQFLISFYEKMQSDKGSIPDRFSAQQFSDYHSELNMSSLELGDSALYFCASSSGTGIDEQFFGPGTRLTVL.